This TCR beta chain was profiled in a study of cytomegalovirus exposure and HLA in healthy donors. The study, taken as a whole, reports: An analysis was carried out at a later point. It showed that HLA-associated TCR beta chains were more clonally expanded than equally common non-associated chains. TRBV6-2, TRBV6-3 and some other V segments were unresolvable in 87-base-pair reads.

Vbeta (60) and Jbeta (13) primers were used in the PCR. TCRdb's table, derived via immunoSEQ multiplex PCR, lists solely in-frame clones and lacks some. The sample has about 160,000 clones, just under 80% seen once. Germline CDR1 and CDR2: LNHNV and YYDKDF (reference sequence). This CDR3 spans 14 amino acids. With 5 bases removed from V and 2 bases from J, the gap between germline ends came to 11 bases. In regard to this clone: The target antigen is unknown. Other DNA sequences from this sample encode an identical CDR3 as well.

This sequence was found in a woman aged 45-60 years in good health and CMV-seronegative. The material sequenced was PBMCs. The genes are TRBV15 and TRBJ2-3, with D maybe TRBD1 (5 bases). CDR3: CATSGALPTDTQYF. The CDR3 DNA reads TGTGCCACCAGCGGGGCGTTGCCCACAGATACGCAGTATTTT.